This passage covers 20 T cell receptor beta chains from one sample sequenced in a study of monozygotic twins with inflammatory bowel disease. For each CDR3 protein, TCRdb gives one entry from its re-call of the 5' RACE reads, without DNA. In all, the sample yields about 110,000 distinct CDR3 sequences. The sample was blood. The receptors derive from a human donor with ulcerative colitis or Crohn's disease, or a healthy co-twin of an affected twin (not recorded which).

This chain connects TRBV20-1 to TRBJ2-7; TCRdb's D call, TRBD1, is unchecked because there is no DNA. Germline lookup yields CDR1 DFQATT and CDR2 SNEGSKA (reference sequence). The CDR3 sequence is 12 residues long. Here the CDR3 reads CSAPWGQYEQYF.

The V call is TRBV28, the J call TRBJ1-4; TCRdb reports TRBD1, a call that lacks DNA to check it against. The V gene's germline CDR1 is MDHEN and CDR2 SYDVKM. This CDR3 spans 15 amino acids. CDR3 amino acids: CASSAPGTGNEKLFF.

The rearrangement uses TRBV5-1 and TRBJ2-2; there is no DNA to check the TCRdb D call of TRBD2. CDR1 SGHRS and CDR2 YFSETQ come from the germline V gene. This CDR3 spans 17 amino acids. This CDR3 is CASSRGLAGGGTGELFF.

The rearrangement joins TRBV11-2 to TRBJ2-3. This CDR3 comprises 14 residues. The germline gives CDR1 SGHAT, CDR2 FQNNGV. This chain's CDR3 is CASSLDWNSDTQYF.

The J gene is TRBJ1-3, the V gene TRBV20-1; TCRdb proposes TRBD1, but this gene call is untestable without DNA. The CDR3 runs 16 residues. The germline V gene encodes CDR1 DFQATT and CDR2 SNEGSKA (reference sequence). The CDR3 loop is CSARDGTVSSGNTIYF.

The rearrangement joins TRBV20-1 to TRBJ1-5. CDR1 is DFQATT and CDR2 is SNEGSKA in the germline V gene (reference sequence). The CDR3 length is 12 residues. CDR3 sequence reads: CSASSYNQPQHF.

The rearrangement links TRBV7-9 to TRBJ2-2; with no DNA, the TCRdb D assignment of TRBD1 cannot be verified. CDR3 length equals 15 residues. Germline V gives CDR1 SEHNR, CDR2 FQNEAQ (reference sequence). The CDR3: CASTWTATNTGELFF.

The V gene is TRBV6-2 or TRBV6-3, the J gene TRBJ2-1; the TCRdb D gene call, TRBD2, has no DNA to confirm it. The CDR3 contains 14 residues. In germline, CDR1 is MNHEY, CDR2 SVGEGT. This CDR3 is CASRPRAGNNEQFF.

This sequence joins TRBV11-3 and TRBJ2-5. CDR3 size: 12 residues. Germline values: CDR1 SGHNT, CDR2 YENEEA. CDR3 loop: CASSLERETQYF.

The chain couples TRBV20-1 to TRBJ2-1. Germline loops: CDR1 DFQATT, CDR2 SNEGSKA (reference sequence). The CDR3 sequence is 13 residues long. The CDR3: CSARDILNNEQFF.

The genes are TRBV7-2 and TRBJ2-7; the TCRdb D gene call, TRBD1, has no DNA to confirm it. CDR3 length: 13 residues. CDR1 and CDR2 (germline): SGHTA, FQGNSA. The chain's CDR3 is CASSSPDRGEKYF.

CDR3: CASSQAGPPLNEQFF. The chain employs TRBV7-2 and TRBJ2-1. Looked up from germline, CDR1 is SGHTA and CDR2 is FQGNSA. The length of the CDR3 is 15 residues.

This chain connects TRBV6-5 to TRBJ1-1; TCRdb indicates TRBD1, and absent DNA this call remains unverified. The germline CDR1 and CDR2 sequences are MNHEY and SVGAGI. This CDR3 spans 13 amino acids. CDR3 sequence reads: CASSYTPGQKAFF.

V is TRBV5-1 and J is TRBJ1-3. Germline V lookup: CDR1 SGHRS, CDR2 YFSETQ. This CDR3 has 16 residues. The CDR3 loop reads CASSSTTTGSGNTIYF.

The chain is built from TRBV29-1 and TRBJ1-2. Germline V gives CDR1 SQVTM, CDR2 ANQGSEA. CDR3 length: 13 residues. CDR3 sequence: CSVRPAGGYGYTF.

The rearrangement joins TRBV28 to TRBJ2-3; the D call from TCRdb, TRBD2, cannot be confirmed without DNA. The CDR3 sequence is 14 residues long. Germline V gene sequence: CDR1 MDHEN, CDR2 SYDVKM. CDR3 region: CASRIAGGTDTQYF.

The chain is built from TRBV7-2 and TRBJ1-1; TCRdb gives TRBD1 as the D gene, but with no DNA this cannot be confirmed. The CDR3 spans 13 residues. Germline CDR1 SGHTA, CDR2 FQGNSA. CDR3 residues: CASSPNRGTEAFF.

This chain joins TRBV21-1 and TRBJ2-2; TCRdb's D call of TRBD2 is untestable without DNA. TRBV21-1 is a listed pseudogene. This CDR3 contains 15 residues. The CDR3 spells CASSERREETGELFF.

This chain joins TRBV14 and TRBJ2-1; there is no DNA to check the TCRdb D call of TRBD2. CDR1 is SGHDN and CDR2 is FVKESK in the germline V gene. The CDR3 consists of 18 residues. CDR3 region: CASSRGLAGVGSYNEQFF. The full variable domain, rest sourced from reference TRBV14 and TRBJ2-1, is EAGVTQFPSHSVIEKGQTVTLRCDPISGHDNLYWYRRVMGKEIKFLLHFVKESKQDESGMPNNRFLAERTGGTYSTLKVQPAELEDSGVYFCASSRGLAGVGSYNEQFFGPGTRLTVL.

The chain combines TRBV5-5 with TRBJ2-5; TCRdb's assignment of TRBD2 cannot be checked, as there is no DNA. The CDR3 is made up of 14 amino acids. Germline V gives CDR1 SGHKS, CDR2 YYEKEE (reference sequence). This CDR3 is CASMGGRVGGTQYF.